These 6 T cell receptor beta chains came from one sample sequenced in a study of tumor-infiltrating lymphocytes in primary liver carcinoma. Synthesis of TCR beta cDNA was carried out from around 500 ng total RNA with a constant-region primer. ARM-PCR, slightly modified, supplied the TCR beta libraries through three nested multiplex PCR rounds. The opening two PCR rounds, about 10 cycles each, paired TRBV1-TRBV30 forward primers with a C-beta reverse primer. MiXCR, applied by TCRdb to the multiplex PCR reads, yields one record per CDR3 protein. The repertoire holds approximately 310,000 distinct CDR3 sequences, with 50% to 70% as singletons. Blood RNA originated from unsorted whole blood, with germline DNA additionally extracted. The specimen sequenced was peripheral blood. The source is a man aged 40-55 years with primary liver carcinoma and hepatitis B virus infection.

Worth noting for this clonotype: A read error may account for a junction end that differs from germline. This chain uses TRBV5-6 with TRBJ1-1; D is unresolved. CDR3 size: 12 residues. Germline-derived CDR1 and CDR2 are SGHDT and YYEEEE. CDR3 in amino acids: CPSSRTNTEAFF. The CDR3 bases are TGTCCCAGCAGCCGTACGAACACTGAAGCTTTCTTT.

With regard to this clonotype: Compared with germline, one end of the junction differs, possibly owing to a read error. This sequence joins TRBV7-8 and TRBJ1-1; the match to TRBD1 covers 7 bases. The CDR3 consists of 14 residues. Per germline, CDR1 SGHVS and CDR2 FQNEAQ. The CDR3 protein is CAGSGYRGDTEAFF. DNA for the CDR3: TGTGCCGGCAGCGGATACAGGGGCGACACTGAAGCTTTCTTT.

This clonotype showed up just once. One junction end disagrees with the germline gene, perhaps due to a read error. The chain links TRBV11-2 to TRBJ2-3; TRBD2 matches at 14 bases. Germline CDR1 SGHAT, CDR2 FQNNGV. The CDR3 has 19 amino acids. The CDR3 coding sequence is TGTGGCAGCAGCTCCGTATCCGGGACTAGCGGGAGCAGCACAGATACGCAGTATTTT. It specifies CGSSSVSGTSGSSTDTQYF.

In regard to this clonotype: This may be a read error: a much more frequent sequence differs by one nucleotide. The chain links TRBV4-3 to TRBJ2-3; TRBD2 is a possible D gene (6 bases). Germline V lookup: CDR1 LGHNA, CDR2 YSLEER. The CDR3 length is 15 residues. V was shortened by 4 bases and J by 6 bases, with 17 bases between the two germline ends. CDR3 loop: CASSREASGGDTQYF. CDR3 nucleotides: TGCGCCAGCAGCCGAGAGGCGAGCGGAGGGGATACGCAGTATTTT.

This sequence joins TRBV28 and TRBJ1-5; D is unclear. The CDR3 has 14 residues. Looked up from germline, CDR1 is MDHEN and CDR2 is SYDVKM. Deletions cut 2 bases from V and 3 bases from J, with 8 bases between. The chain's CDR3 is CASSLVGINQPQHF. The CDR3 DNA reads TGTGCCAGCAGTTTAGTGGGAATCAATCAGCCCCAGCATTTT. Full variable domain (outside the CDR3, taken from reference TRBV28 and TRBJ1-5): DVKVTQSSRYLVKRTGEKVFLECVQDMDHENMFWYRQDPGLGLRLIYFSYDVKMKEKGDIPEGYSVSREKKERFSLILESASTNQTSMYLCASSLVGINQPQHFGDGTRLSIL.

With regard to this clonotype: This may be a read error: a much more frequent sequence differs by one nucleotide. CDR3: CVSRSGAGGGNEQFF. CDR3 in DNA: TGTGTCAGCAGATCGGGAGCGGGAGGGGGCAATGAGCAGTTCTTC. The J gene is TRBJ2-1, the V gene TRBV12-3 or TRBV12-4, with TRBD2 matching 10 bases. The CDR3 spans 15 residues.